These 23 T cell receptor beta chains share one sample of origin, sequenced in a study of cytomegalovirus exposure and HLA in healthy donors. The study ran its PCR with 60 Vbeta and 13 Jbeta primers. Here immunoSEQ multiplex PCR was the method, and the copy in TCRdb shows in-frame clones only, minus some. The table lists around 110,000 clones, about four fifths of them singletons. The specimen sequenced was PBMCs. Source of these receptors: a man aged 25-40 years in good health and CMV-seropositive.

This chain joins TRBV11-2 and TRBJ2-1; 8 nucleotides match TRBD2. Losses at the gene ends were 7 bases for V and 9 bases for J; bases not matched to a gene: 20. CDR1 is SGHAT, CDR2 FQNNGV, per germline. The CDR3 consists of 17 residues. The CDR3 reads CASMSFKRREGRVEQFF. In DNA, the CDR3 is TGTGCCAGCATGAGTTTCAAAAGACGGGAGGGGAGGGTTGAGCAGTTCTTC. Combining the CDR3 with reference TRBV11-2 and TRBJ2-1 gives the whole variable domain EAGVAQSPRYKIIEKRQSVAFWCNPISGHATLYWYQQILGQGPKLLIQFQNNGVVDDSQLPKDRFSAERLKGVDSTLKIQPAKLEDSAVYLCASMSFKRREGRVEQFFGPGTRLTVL.

The V call is TRBV19, the J call TRBJ2-7; possibly TRBD1 for D (6 bases). Trimming removed 1 base at V and 6 bases at J, with 13 bases between. CDR1 and CDR2 from the germline V gene are LNHDA and SQIVND (reference sequence). CDR3 length: 14 amino acids. The CDR3 sequence is CASSIVGARSEQYF. The CDR3 DNA sequence: TGTGCCAGTAGTATAGTGGGGGCGCGGAGCGAGCAGTACTTC. Supplemented by reference TRBV19 and TRBJ2-7, the full variable domain reads DGGITQSPKYLFRKEGQNVTLSCEQNLNHDAMYWYRQDPGQGLRLIYYSQIVNDFQKGDIAEGYSVSREKKESFPLTVTSAQKNPTAFYLCASSIVGARSEQYFGPGTRLTVT.

The chain recombines TRBV6-6 with TRBJ2-5; 8 bases match TRBD1. The CDR3 is 16 residues long. The ends lost 6 bases at V and 3 bases at J; junction bases unmatched: 12. Germline V CDR1 and CDR2: MNHNY, SVGAGI (reference sequence). Here the CDR3 DNA reads TGTGCCAGCAGCCGGAGGACAGGGTGGATGGAAGAGACCCAGTACTTC. Residues: CASSRRTGWMEETQYF.

The chain carries TRBV4-1 and TRBJ1-2; weak D call: TRBD1 (6 bases). V lost 4 bases, J lost 0 bases, and 12 bases lay in between. Per the germline V gene, CDR1 is MGHRA and CDR2 is YSYEKL. This CDR3 is built from 15 residues. The CDR3 spells CASSPRQVSNYGYTF. CDR3 nucleotides: TGCGCCAGCAGCCCCAGACAGGTTTCTAACTATGGCTACACCTTC.

V usage is TRBV21-1 and J usage is TRBJ1-1. TRBV21-1 is described as a pseudogene. The CDR3 extends over 15 amino acids. CDR3 amino acids: CASNSAEGCGTEAFF. The CDR3 DNA follows: TGTGCCAGCAACTCAGCGGAAGGGTGTGGTACTGAAGCTTTCTTT.

This clone occurred once. The chain couples TRBV2 to TRBJ2-7; the D gene is possibly TRBD2 (6 bases). V was clipped by 7 bases and J by 1 base, with 14 bases between them. Germline V lookup: CDR1 SNHLY, CDR2 FYNNEI. The CDR3 totals 14 residues. The chain's CDR3 is CASIGGKDSYEQYF. DNA of the CDR3: TGTGCCAGCATAGGCGGGAAGGATTCCTACGAGCAGTACTTC. Complete variable domain (other parts from reference TRBV2 and TRBJ2-7): EPEVTQTPSHQVTQMGQEVILRCVPISNHLYFYWYRQILGQKVEFLVSFYNNEISEKSEIFDDQFSVERPDGSNFTLKIRSTKLEDSAMYFCASIGGKDSYEQYFGPGTRLTVT.

This clone turned up a few times. The rearrangement uses TRBV28 and TRBJ1-1; D remains ambiguous. The V gene's germline CDR1 is MDHEN and CDR2 SYDVKM. With 0 bases removed from V and 5 bases from J, the gap between germline ends came to 10 bases. The CDR3 sequence is 14 residues long. The CDR3 coding sequence is TGTGCCAGCAGTTTATGGAAGTCACGGACTGAAGCTTTCTTT. Translation gives CASSLWKSRTEAFF.

The genes are TRBV28 and TRBJ2-7; D not certain. This CDR3 comprises 19 residues. Trimming took 7 bases from V and 1 from J, leaving 29 bases between them. Germline CDR1 is MDHEN and CDR2 is SYDVKM. CDR3 amino acids: CASTLPRIMQLPSSYEQYV. The CDR3, as DNA: TGTGCCAGCACCCTCCCACGGATCATGCAACTACCGTCATCCTACGAGCAGTACGTC.

The chain uses TRBV4-1 and TRBJ2-1; 14 bases are a match to TRBD2. CDR1 is MGHRA, CDR2 YSYEKL, per germline. With 3 bases clipped from V and 10 bases from J, the junction kept 5 bases outside the gene matches. There are 15 residues in the CDR3. For the CDR3, the DNA is TGCGCCAGCAGCCAGCGACTAGCGGGAGGGCGGGAGCAGTTCTTC. As protein: CASSQRLAGGREQFF.

The rearrangement joins TRBV5-1 to TRBJ1-4; 9 positions match TRBD1. In germline, CDR1 is SGHRS, CDR2 YFSETQ. The CDR3 sequence is 14 residues long. V lost 4 bases to trimming and J lost 8 bases; unmatched junction nucleotides: 6. The CDR3 region has the DNA TGCGCCAGCAGCCCGACAGGGGGGAGAGAAAAACTGTTTTTT. This gives the protein CASSPTGGREKLFF.

Turning to this clone: At one of its ends the junction is not consistent with the germline gene, which may arise from a read error. This rearrangement joins TRBV7-9 to TRBJ2-2, with D perhaps matching TRBD1 (6 bases). The germline V gene encodes CDR1 SEHNR and CDR2 FQNEAQ (reference sequence). The CDR3 has 14 amino acids. The CDR3 spells CSSSLLQGPGELFF. CDR3 sequence (DNA): TGTTCCAGCAGCTTACTACAGGGACCCGGGGAGCTGTTTTTT.

The chain joins TRBV7-9 to TRBJ1-2; tentative D call: TRBD1 (5 bases). The CDR3 extends over 14 amino acids. CDR1 and CDR2 (germline): SEHNR, FQNEAQ (reference sequence). Trimming left V 5 bases short and J 7 bases short, with 17 bases between. In DNA, the CDR3 is TGTGCCAGCAGCCCCCCTCAAGGGGTTCCTGGCTACACCTTC. Translated: CASSPPQGVPGYTF.

This chain uses TRBV5-6 with TRBJ2-7; 10 bases match TRBD1. CDR1 is SGHDT and CDR2 is YYEEEE in the germline V gene. The V and J ends lost 1 base and 5 bases, in that order; junction bases with no gene match: 3. The CDR3 runs 14 residues. The CDR3 loop is CASSLLTGGDEQYF. DNA of the CDR3: TGTGCCAGCAGCTTGTTGACAGGGGGCGACGAGCAGTACTTC.

This clone has more than one count but fewer than ten. The rearrangement links TRBV29-1 to TRBJ2-3, with TRBD1 matching over 7 bases. The V gene's germline CDR1 is SQVTM and CDR2 ANQGSEA. J was trimmed by 2 bases and V by 0 bases; bases with no gene match: 8. CDR3 size: 16 residues. The CDR3 protein is CSVEDLEGAVTDTQYF. For the CDR3, the DNA is TGCAGCGTTGAAGATTTAGAGGGGGCCGTCACAGATACGCAGTATTTT.

J is TRBJ1-2 and V is TRBV10-3, with D unresolved. The CDR3 totals 15 residues. The germline CDR1 and CDR2 sequences are ENHRY and SYGVKD. Between the trimmed V and J ends, which lost 0 bases and 0 bases, there was a span of 8 bases. The CDR3 region is CAISESMSTNYGYTF. DNA of the CDR3: TGTGCCATCAGTGAGTCGATGAGTACTAACTATGGCTACACCTTC.

The chain carries TRBV7-6 and TRBJ2-6; 7 bases are a match to TRBD2. Germline CDR1 reads SGHVS; CDR2 reads FNYEAQ. The CDR3 totals 17 residues. The J segment lost 0 bases and the V segment lost 7 bases, leaving 9 bases of the junction unmatched. The chain's CDR3 is CASTLGGRLSGANVLTF. The CDR3 DNA reads as TGTGCCAGCACCCTGGGGGGGAGGCTCTCTGGGGCCAACGTCCTGACTTTC.

This sequence joins TRBV5-6 and TRBJ2-5, with 7 positions matching TRBD1. This CDR3 contains 14 residues. J was trimmed by 0 bases and V by 4 bases; bases with no gene match: 3. Germline V CDR1 and CDR2: SGHDT, YYEEEE. In DNA form, the CDR3 reads TGTGCCAGCAGCCTGGGACAGTACCAAGAGACCCAGTACTTC. Encoded protein: CASSLGQYQETQYF. Together with reference TRBV5-6 and TRBJ2-5, the CDR3 gives the full variable domain: DAGVTQSPTHLIKTRGQQVTLRCSPKSGHDTVSWYQQALGQGPQFIFQYYEEEERQRGNFPDRFSGHQFPNYSSELNVNALLLGDSALYLCASSLGQYQETQYFGPGTRLLVL.

The V call is TRBV2, the J call TRBJ2-5; 9 nucleotides line up with TRBD1. J was trimmed by 5 bases and V by 4 bases; bases with no gene match: 8. Germline loops: CDR1 SNHLY, CDR2 FYNNEI. The CDR3 has 15 amino acids. CDR3 DNA sequence: TGTGCCAGCAGTGCCAGGGACAGGGCCGCGGAGACCCAGTACTTC. Protein sequence: CASSARDRAAETQYF.

The gene calls are TRBV28 and TRBJ2-3, with TRBD2 matching 8 bases. In germline, CDR1 is MDHEN, CDR2 SYDVKM. The J segment lost 3 bases and the V segment lost 7 bases, leaving 15 bases of the junction unmatched. The CDR3 covers 17 residues. The CDR3 is CASTPSGGGPRTDTQYF. As DNA, the CDR3 is TGTGCCAGCACCCCATCGGGCGGGGGGCCGAGAACAGATACGCAGTATTTT.

This chain joins TRBV19 and TRBJ2-1, with D possibly TRBD2 on 5 matching bases. The CDR3 runs to 15 residues. Germline loops: CDR1 LNHDA, CDR2 SQIVND (reference sequence). V gave up 1 base and J gave up 4 bases, with 11 bases separating them. The CDR3: CASSIGSAAYNEQFF. As DNA, the CDR3 is TGTGCCAGTAGTATAGGGTCAGCGGCTTACAATGAGCAGTTCTTC.

The chain has TRBV7-6 and TRBJ2-2, with TRBD2 matching over 7 bases. Germline V lookup: CDR1 SGHVS, CDR2 FNYEAQ. CDR3 length: 17 residues. V lost 6 bases, J lost 6 bases, and 16 bases stayed unmatched. CDR3 sequence reads: CASSRGVPGGSAGELFF. The DNA for the CDR3 is TGTGCCAGCAGTCGCGGCGTTCCGGGAGGAAGCGCCGGGGAGCTGTTTTTT.

The rearrangement joins TRBV27 to TRBJ2-7, with D possibly being TRBD1 (5 bases). There are 15 residues in the CDR3. Germline CDR1 and CDR2: MNHEY and SMNVEV (reference sequence). V dropped 2 bases and J dropped 2 bases, with 13 bases sitting between them. Written as DNA, the CDR3 is TGTGCCAGCAGTTTAAGTAGGGGATCGGCCTACGAGCAGTACTTC. This translates into CASSLSRGSAYEQYF.

This rearrangement joins TRBV6-6 to TRBJ2-7; tentative D call: TRBD1 (7 bases). V lost 5 bases and J lost 3, with 14 bases in between. This CDR3 comprises 14 residues. The V gene's germline CDR1 is MNHNY and CDR2 SVGAGI (reference sequence). CDR3 in amino acids: CASSPRQGGYEQYF. CDR3 nucleotide sequence: TGTGCCAGCAGTCCCCGACAGGGAGGCTACGAGCAGTACTTC.